A selection of T cell receptor beta chains follows, all from one sample in a study of T cells after yellow fever vaccination. TCRdb fed the 5' RACE reads into MiXCR, producing one record per CDR3 protein. The table has 310,000 or so distinct CDR3 sequences, more than 3% seen once. The sequenced sample was PBMCs, obtained on the day of the yellow fever booster vaccination. These receptors all stem from a man between 18 and 29 years old who received the YFV17D yellow fever vaccine. CDR3s include the opening cysteine and the closing phenylalanine or tryptophan. Not every row has a clone size; where given, it reads once, few, many or a size class.

v_call	j_call	clone_size	cdr3_aa
TRBV5-5	TRBJ2-3	few	CASSLEGGPGDTQYF
TRBV6-1	TRBJ1-2	many	CASRRQGAGYTF
TRBV5-1	TRBJ2-5	many	CASSFGQGVTETQYF
TRBV7-8	TRBJ2-5	many	CASTKGWGTIQETQYF
TRBV5-1	TRBJ2-7	many	CASSIQGAGGSYEQYF
TRBV12-3/TRBV12-4	TRBJ1-1	NA	CASNWEESSAFF
TRBV7-2	TRBJ2-7	NA	CASSFPLSGAEQQYF
TRBV7-9	TRBJ2-2	few	CASSLPTGTRNTGELFF
TRBV7-2	TRBJ1-5	few	CASSSGVGNSNQPQHF
TRBV11-3	TRBJ2-3	few	CASSPGGRITDTQYF
TRBV7-9	TRBJ2-1	NA	CASSSRQDPEKQFF
TRBV7-2	TRBJ2-3	many	CASSFRGADTQYF
TRBV7-9	TRBJ2-5	many	CASSLNRAGGETQYF
TRBV7-2	TRBJ2-5	many	CASSQPRDRLNLETQYF
TRBV20-1	TRBJ2-1	many	CSARDPASGSNEQFF
TRBV12-3/TRBV12-4	TRBJ2-5	few	CASSSWTGRETQYF
TRBV29-1	TRBJ2-5	many	CSVVRAEETQYF
TRBV6-5	TRBJ1-1	NA	CASSYQGVGTEAFF
TRBV20-1	TRBJ2-3	NA	CSARIQTADTQYF
TRBV5-1	TRBJ2-2	NA	CASSLAADGGELFF
TRBV20-1	TRBJ1-1	NA	CSATIWIENTEAFF
TRBV20-1	TRBJ2-1	many	CSAFADRDPYNEQFF
TRBV14	TRBJ2-5	NA	CASSQDRLAGTQYF
TRBV6-2/TRBV6-3	TRBJ2-5	NA	CASSYAGLAGEETQYF
TRBV28	TRBJ1-5	NA	CAAQGGQPQHF
TRBV4-2	TRBJ1-5	NA	CASSQDRGFSNQPQHF
TRBV19	TRBJ2-3	NA	CARGLAGIADTQYF
TRBV19	TRBJ1-2	few	CASSILRDGVGYGYTF
TRBV5-4	TRBJ2-2	many	CASSLAGTPPGELFF
TRBV11-2	TRBJ1-2	many	CASSFRGAGGYTF
TRBV5-1	TRBJ2-6	many	CASSLTDSGANVLTF
TRBV28	TRBJ1-1	few	CASPSGGTEAFF
TRBV18	TRBJ1-1	many	CASSPPGPGRGEAFF
TRBV7-2	TRBJ1-5	many	CASSPQGTQPQHF
TRBV4-3	TRBJ2-1	many	CASSQDTGVWDEQFF
TRBV7-6	TRBJ2-2	many	CASSLVAGGAGELFF
TRBV3-1	TRBJ1-2	NA	CASRQGPSYGYTF
TRBV12-3/TRBV12-4	TRBJ1-5	many	CASSPPDSNRHQPQHF
TRBV6-2/TRBV6-3	TRBJ2-5	many	CASRGQGNLRETQYF
TRBV12-3/TRBV12-4	TRBJ1-2	many	CASTPPWGLRANYGYTF
TRBV18	TRBJ2-5	NA	CASSPLPWPDRETQYF
TRBV12-3/TRBV12-4	TRBJ1-1	NA	CASGGGVAWSTEAFF
TRBV15	TRBJ2-6	many	CATKEAGANVLTF
TRBV12-3/TRBV12-4	TRBJ1-2	many	CASSLPSARANYGYTF
TRBV7-2	TRBJ1-6	few	CASSLASGVYNSPLHF
TRBV25-1	TRBJ2-1	few	CASSAPDEQFF
TRBV11-2	TRBJ2-2	many	CASSLGGVNTGELFF
TRBV20-1	TRBJ1-2	NA	CSARDRGAGYTF
TRBV15	TRBJ1-5	few	CATSRDRQGNQPQHF
TRBV5-1	TRBJ2-5	NA	CASRPSGAVQETQYF
TRBV4-1	TRBJ1-2	many	CASSQVGAGGYTF
TRBV11-2	TRBJ1-2	NA	CASRPGGEANYGYTF
TRBV5-8	TRBJ1-5	NA	CASSVSLGRGQPQHF